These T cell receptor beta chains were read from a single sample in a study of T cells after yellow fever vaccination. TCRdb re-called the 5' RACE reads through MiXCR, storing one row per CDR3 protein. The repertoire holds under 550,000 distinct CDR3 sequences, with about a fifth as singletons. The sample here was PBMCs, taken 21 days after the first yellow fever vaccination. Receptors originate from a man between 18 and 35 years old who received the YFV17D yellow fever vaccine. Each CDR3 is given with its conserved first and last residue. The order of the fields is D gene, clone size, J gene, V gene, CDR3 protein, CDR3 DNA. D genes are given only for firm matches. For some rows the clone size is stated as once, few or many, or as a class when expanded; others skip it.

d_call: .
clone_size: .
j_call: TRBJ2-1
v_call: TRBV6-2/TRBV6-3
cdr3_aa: CASSNPRVFRTWGSYNEQFF
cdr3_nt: TGTGCCAGCAGTAACCCCAGGGTTTTCCGCACTTGGGGCTCCTACAATGAGCAGTTCTTC

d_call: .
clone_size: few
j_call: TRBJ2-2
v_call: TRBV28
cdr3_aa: CASSLDQTTGELFF
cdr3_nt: TGTGCCAGCAGCCTGGACCAGACCACCGGGGAGCTGTTTTTT

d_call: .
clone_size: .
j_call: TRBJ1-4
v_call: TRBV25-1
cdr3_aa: CASSEWGVVEKLFF
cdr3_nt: TGTGCCAGCAGTGAATGGGGGGTTGTTGAAAAACTGTTTTTT

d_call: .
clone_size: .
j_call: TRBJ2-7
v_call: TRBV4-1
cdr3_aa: CASSQMTDGFNYEQYF
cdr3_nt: TGCGCCAGCAGCCAGATGACAGACGGATTTAACTACGAGCAGTACTTC

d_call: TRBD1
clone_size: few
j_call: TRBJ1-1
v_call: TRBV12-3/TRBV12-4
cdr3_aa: CASGRQGDTEAFF
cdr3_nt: TGTGCCAGCGGGAGACAGGGGGACACTGAAGCTTTCTTT

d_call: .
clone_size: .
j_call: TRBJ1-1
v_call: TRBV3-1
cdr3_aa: CASSQTAWRGTEAFF
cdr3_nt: TGTGCCAGCAGCCAAACCGCTTGGAGAGGCACTGAAGCTTTCTTT

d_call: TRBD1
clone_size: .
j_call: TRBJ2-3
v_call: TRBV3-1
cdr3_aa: CASTVGTGIKDTQYF
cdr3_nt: TGTGCCTCCACGGTAGGGACAGGGATAAAGGATACGCAGTATTTT

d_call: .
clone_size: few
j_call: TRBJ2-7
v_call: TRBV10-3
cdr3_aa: CAIKPTGGEQYF
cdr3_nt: TGTGCCATCAAACCTACTGGGGGGGAGCAGTACTTC

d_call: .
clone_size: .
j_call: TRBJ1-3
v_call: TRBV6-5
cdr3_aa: CASTAGGNTIYF
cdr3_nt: TGTGCCAGCACGGCAGGGGGAAACACCATATATTTT

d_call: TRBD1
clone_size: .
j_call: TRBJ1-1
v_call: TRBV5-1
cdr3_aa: CASSPDGMRDRAREGKTEAFF
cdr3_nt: TGCGCCAGCAGCCCTGACGGGATGCGGGACAGGGCCCGGGAAGGTAAAACTGAAGCTTTCTTT

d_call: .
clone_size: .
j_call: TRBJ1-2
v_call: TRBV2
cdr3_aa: CATMKGIYGYTF
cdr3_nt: TGTGCCACCATGAAGGGGATCTATGGCTACACCTTC

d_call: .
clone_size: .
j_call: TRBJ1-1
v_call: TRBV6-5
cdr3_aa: CASRTLRTEAFF
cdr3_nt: TGTGCCAGCAGGACACTGAGAACTGAAGCTTTCTTT

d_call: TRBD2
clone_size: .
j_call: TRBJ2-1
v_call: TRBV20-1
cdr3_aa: CSARSPGTSAYNEQFF
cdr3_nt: TGCAGTGCTAGATCTCCCGGGACTAGCGCTTACAATGAGCAGTTCTTC

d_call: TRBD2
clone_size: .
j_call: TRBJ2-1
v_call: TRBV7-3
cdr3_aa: CASSLFAGEPNEQFF
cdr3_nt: TGTGCCAGCAGCCTTTTCGCGGGGGAGCCCAATGAGCAGTTCTTC

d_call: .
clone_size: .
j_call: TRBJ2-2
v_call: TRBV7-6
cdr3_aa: CASSLFTGRNTGELFF
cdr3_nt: TGTGCCAGCAGCCTTTTCACAGGGCGGAACACCGGGGAGCTGTTTTTT

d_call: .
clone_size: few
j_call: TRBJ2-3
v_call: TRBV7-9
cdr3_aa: CASSLGADQPQYF
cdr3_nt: TGTGCCAGCAGCTTAGGGGCGGACCAACCGCAGTATTTT

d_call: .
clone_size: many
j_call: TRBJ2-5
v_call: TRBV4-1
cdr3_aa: CASSLQGTYKETQYF
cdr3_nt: TGCGCCAGCAGCCTCCAGGGGACTTACAAAGAGACCCAGTACTTC

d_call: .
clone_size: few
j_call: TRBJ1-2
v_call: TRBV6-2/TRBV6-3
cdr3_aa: CASSRLKGYTF
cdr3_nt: TGTGCCAGCAGTCGCTTGAAGGGCTACACCTTC

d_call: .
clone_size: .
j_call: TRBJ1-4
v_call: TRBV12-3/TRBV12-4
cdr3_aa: CASSFRYSKNEKLFF
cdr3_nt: TGTGCCAGCAGTTTTAGATACAGTAAAAATGAAAAACTGTTTTTT

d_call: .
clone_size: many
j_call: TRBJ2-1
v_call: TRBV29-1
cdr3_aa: CSVGTSEQFF
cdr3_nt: TGCAGCGTGGGAACCAGTGAGCAGTTCTTC

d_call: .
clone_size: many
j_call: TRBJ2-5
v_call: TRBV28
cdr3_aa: CASSQQRETQYF
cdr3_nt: TGTGCCAGCAGCCAACAAAGGGAGACCCAGTACTTC

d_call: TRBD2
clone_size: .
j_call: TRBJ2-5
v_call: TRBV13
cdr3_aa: CASSLKPSGVQETQYF
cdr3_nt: TGTGCCAGCAGCTTAAAGCCTAGCGGGGTACAAGAGACCCAGTACTTC

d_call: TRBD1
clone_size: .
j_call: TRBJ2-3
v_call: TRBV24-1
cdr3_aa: CATSDRTGADTQYF
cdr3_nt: TGTGCCACCAGTGATCGAACAGGGGCAGATACGCAGTATTTT

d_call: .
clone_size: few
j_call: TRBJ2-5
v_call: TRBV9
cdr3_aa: CASSVAPNFQETQYF
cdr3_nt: TGTGCCAGCAGCGTAGCCCCAAATTTCCAAGAGACCCAGTACTTC

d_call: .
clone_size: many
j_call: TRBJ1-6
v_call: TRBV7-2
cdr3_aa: CASSSPWSPLHF
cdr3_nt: TGTGCCAGCAGCTCTCCGTGGTCACCCCTCCACTTT

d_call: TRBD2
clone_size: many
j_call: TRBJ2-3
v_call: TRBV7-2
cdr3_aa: CASSLAPTSGESTDTQYF
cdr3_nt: TGTGCCAGCAGCTTAGCCCCCACTAGCGGAGAGAGCACAGATACGCAGTATTTT

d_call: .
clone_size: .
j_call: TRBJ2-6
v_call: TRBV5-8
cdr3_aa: CASSFGTGDSGANVLTF
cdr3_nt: TGTGCCAGCAGCTTCGGGACGGGGGACTCTGGGGCCAACGTCCTGACTTTC

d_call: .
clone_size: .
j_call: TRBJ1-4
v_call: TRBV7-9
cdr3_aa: CASSGTSNEKLFF
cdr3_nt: TGTGCCAGCAGCGGGACATCTAATGAAAAACTGTTTTTT